Shown below are 24 T cell receptor beta chains from a single sample sequenced in a study of blood T cell repertoires in COVID-19. Generated by immunoSEQ multiplex PCR, the TCRdb table keeps only in-frame clones and is missing some. The sample has some 150,000 clones; more than 75% are singletons. Sequenced sample: peripheral blood. Receptor source: a woman aged 45-65 years with active or convalescent COVID-19.

The V and J genes are TRBV11-3 and TRBJ2-2; no clear D gene. The germline V and J ends were trimmed by 1 base and 4 bases, with 7 bases remaining between them. The germline V gene has CDR1 SGHNT and CDR2 YENEEA. The CDR3 covers 14 residues. Here the CDR3 DNA reads TGTGCCAGCAGCTTAGGTCCTCTCACCGGGGAGCTGTTTTTT. It encodes CASSLGPLTGELFF.

In this sample, this clone turned up once. The chain recombines TRBV5-5 with TRBJ2-2, with 11 bases fitting TRBD1. The germline CDR1 and CDR2 sequences are SGHKS and YYEKEE (reference sequence). CDR3 size: 17 residues. The V gene end was trimmed by 1 base and the J gene end by 6 bases; junction bases not matched to a gene: 8. CDR3: CASSLRGTGGIAGELFF. The CDR3 DNA reads as TGTGCCAGCAGCTTGAGGGGGACAGGGGGAATTGCCGGGGAGCTGTTTTTT.

The chain couples TRBV7-2 to TRBJ2-7; TRBD2 aligns across 8 bases. V shed 5 bases, J shed 7 bases, and the junction held 13 bases outside the gene matches. CDR1 and CDR2 (germline): SGHTA, FQGNSA. The CDR3 runs to 15 residues. This CDR3 is CASSGVGGGAEEQYF. CDR3 bases: TGTGCCAGCAGCGGCGTCGGGGGGGGAGCGGAGGAGCAGTACTTC. Using reference TRBV7-2 and TRBJ2-7 for the parts outside the CDR3, the full variable domain is GAGVSQSPSNKVTEKGKDVELRCDPISGHTALYWYRQSLGQGLEFLIYFQGNSAPDKSGLPSDRFSAERTGGSVSTLTIQRTQQEDSAVYLCASSGVGGGAEEQYFGPGTRLTVT.

V usage is TRBV6-2 or TRBV6-3 and J usage is TRBJ1-5; the match to TRBD1 covers 9 bases. CDR1 is MNHEY, CDR2 SVGEGT, per germline. The CDR3 is 17 amino acids. J gave up 2 bases and V 0 bases, and 5 bases lay outside the gene matches. In nucleotides, the CDR3 is TGTGCCAGCAGTTACTCCGGACAGGGGAGTGGCAATCAGCCCCAGCATTTT. Protein: CASSYSGQGSGNQPQHF.

The V gene is TRBV11-3, the J gene TRBJ2-1; 7 bases align to TRBD2. Germline V gene lookup returns CDR1 SGHNT and CDR2 YENEEA. V gave up 0 bases and J gave up 4 bases; unmatched junction bases: 3. CDR3 size: 15 residues. The CDR3 protein is CASSLDPSGYNEQFF. The CDR3 DNA follows: TGTGCCAGCAGCTTAGATCCTAGCGGTTACAATGAGCAGTTCTTC.

V usage is TRBV18 and J usage is TRBJ1-1; TRBD1 matches 7 bases. The V segment lost 6 bases and the J segment 4 bases; nucleotides outside the gene matches: 14. The CDR3 totals 16 residues. CDR1 is KGHSH and CDR2 is LQKENI in the germline V gene. The CDR3 DNA reads as TGTGCCAGCTCCCTGGACAGGCCGGTGACGGGCACTGAAGCTTTCTTT. This sequence encodes CASSLDRPVTGTEAFF.

The J gene is TRBJ2-1, the V gene TRBV24-1; possible D gene TRBD1, 5 bases. The CDR3 length is 15 residues. The V gene lost 4 bases and the J gene lost 2 bases, with 11 bases spanning the gap. Looked up from germline, CDR1 is KGHDR and CDR2 is SFDVKD. The CDR3 DNA sequence: TGTGCCACCAGTGACCCAGACAGCGCCTACAATGAGCAGTTCTTC. It yields the protein CATSDPDSAYNEQFF.

The chain recombines TRBV27 with TRBJ2-7; D possibly corresponds to TRBD2 (6 bases). The germline V gene encodes CDR1 MNHEY and CDR2 SMNVEV (reference sequence). V was cut by 0 bases and J by 0 bases, with 9 bases left in between. This CDR3 contains 15 residues. The CDR3 DNA reads as TGTGCCAGCAGTTTATCGCGGGGTGGCTCCTACGAGCAGTACTTC. It is translated as CASSLSRGGSYEQYF.

This clone has more than one count but fewer than ten. CDR3 nucleotide sequence: TGCGCCAGCAGCCAAGATGAAGGGAGGTTGGGGGATACGCAGTATTTT. It translates to CASSQDEGRLGDTQYF. This chain uses TRBV4-3 with TRBJ2-3, with D perhaps TRBD2 (6 bases). The length of the CDR3 is 16 residues. Germline V gene lookup returns CDR1 LGHNA and CDR2 YSLEER. Deletions cut 0 bases from V and 6 bases from J, with 16 bases between.

The rearrangement joins TRBV5-6 to TRBJ1-6, with 7 bases aligning to TRBD1. V lost 5 bases, J lost 10 bases, and 9 bases stayed unmatched. Germline CDR1 SGHDT, CDR2 YYEEEE. This CDR3 is built from 14 residues. CDR3 residues: CASRTTGIDSPLHF. The CDR3 nucleotides read TGTGCCAGCAGGACGACAGGGATTGACTCACCCCTCCACTTT. Variable domain in full (rest from reference TRBV5-6 and TRBJ1-6): DAGVTQSPTHLIKTRGQQVTLRCSPKSGHDTVSWYQQALGQGPQFIFQYYEEEERQRGNFPDRFSGHQFPNYSSELNVNALLLGDSALYLCASRTTGIDSPLHFGNGTRLTVT.

This clone was observed a few times. The chain carries TRBV19 and TRBJ1-6; D uncertain. Germline values: CDR1 LNHDA, CDR2 SQIVND (reference sequence). V lost 3 bases, J lost 7 bases, and 19 bases lay in between. The CDR3 contains 17 residues. The CDR3 nucleotides are TGTGCCAGTAGTATTCCTGGAGCCCCGGCGGGAAATTCACCCCTCCACTTT. It translates to CASSIPGAPAGNSPLHF.

The chain carries TRBV7-2 and TRBJ2-2, with a tentative D call TRBD1 (5 bases). Germline V gene sequence: CDR1 SGHTA, CDR2 FQGNSA. Trimming took 3 bases from V and 6 from J, leaving 11 bases between them. CDR3 size: 14 residues. The CDR3 DNA reads as TGTGCCAGCAGCTTGCTAGGGGCGCCCGGGGAGCTGTTTTTT. As protein: CASSLLGAPGELFF.

The V call is TRBV4-1, the J call TRBJ1-6; 10 bases fit TRBD1. The CDR3 extends over 14 amino acids. Germline loops: CDR1 MGHRA, CDR2 YSYEKL. J lost 10 bases, V lost 4 bases, and 4 bases had no gene match. In DNA, the CDR3 is TGCGCCAGCAGCCCCGGGACAGGGGAATCACCCCTCCACTTT. Its translation is CASSPGTGESPLHF.

The chain combines TRBV21-1 with TRBJ2-2; the table's D call, TRBD2, has no DNA check behind it. TRBV21-1 is tagged as a pseudogene. CDR3 length equals 12 residues. CDR3 sequence: CAPSGDTGELFF. CDR3 nucleotides: TGTGCCCCTAGCGGGGACACCGGGGAGCTGTTTTTT.

This chain joins TRBV6-5 and TRBJ2-7, with 8 nucleotides matching TRBD1. J gave up 5 bases and V 6 bases, and 3 bases lay outside the gene matches. Germline-derived CDR1 and CDR2 are MNHEY and SVGAGI. CDR3 size: 12 residues. The CDR3 nucleotides are TGTGCCAGCAGCTTACAGGGGGACGAGCAGTACTTC. Protein sequence: CASSLQGDEQYF.

The genes are TRBV6-2 or TRBV6-3 and TRBJ2-1; D call uncertain. Trimming removed 2 bases at V and 1 base at J, with 9 bases between. Germline CDR1 MNHEY, CDR2 SVGEGT. There are 15 residues in the CDR3. The CDR3 protein is CASSYLFESYNEQFF. The CDR3 region has the DNA TGTGCCAGCAGTTACCTGTTTGAGTCCTACAATGAGCAGTTCTTC.

This chain's CDR3 is CASSLDPGQPIYGYTF. DNA of the CDR3: TGTGCCAGCAGCTTAGATCCGGGACAGCCTATTTATGGCTACACCTTC. The rearrangement links TRBV7-8 to TRBJ1-2, with TRBD1 matching 7 bases. The CDR3 contains 16 residues. Germline lookup yields CDR1 SGHVS and CDR2 FQNEAQ. Losses at the gene ends were 1 base for V and 5 bases for J; bases not matched to a gene: 10.

Only a few counts were recorded for this clone. The genes are TRBV25-1 and TRBJ1-1; possibly TRBD1 for D (5 bases). V dropped 4 bases and J dropped 4 bases, with 10 bases sitting between them. The CDR3 totals 13 residues. Germline CDR1 is MGHDK and CDR2 is SYGVNS. CDR3 sequence (DNA): TGTGCCAGCAGTGGGTCCGGGGGCACTGAAGCTTTCTTT. Translated, it gives CASSGSGGTEAFF.

The V and J genes are TRBV15 and TRBJ1-5; tentatively, D is TRBD1 (5 bases). The germline V and J ends were trimmed by 9 bases and 3 bases, with 15 bases remaining between them. Germline values: CDR1 LNHNV, CDR2 YYDKDF (reference sequence). The CDR3 is made up of 14 amino acids. The CDR3 reads CATRDLGLNQPQHF. The CDR3 nucleotides read TGTGCCACTCGTGACCTGGGGCTCAATCAGCCCCAGCATTTT.

The chain couples TRBV5-1 to TRBJ1-2, with D possibly being TRBD1 (6 bases). V was clipped by 4 bases and J by 7 bases, with 14 bases between them. Germline assignment: CDR1 SGHRS and CDR2 YFSETQ. This CDR3 comprises 13 residues. CDR3 DNA sequence: TGCGCCAGCAGCCCGGGACATGGGGGTGGCTACACCTTC. Translation gives CASSPGHGGGYTF.

This clone was recorded once. This chain joins TRBV30 and TRBJ1-2, with D perhaps matching TRBD1 (5 bases). V gave up 0 bases and J gave up 4 bases, with 12 bases separating them. Per germline, CDR1 GTSNPN and CDR2 SVGIG (reference sequence). This CDR3 comprises 14 residues. The CDR3 here is CAWSVGRGFYGYTF. CDR3 nucleotide sequence: TGTGCCTGGAGTGTGGGTAGGGGTTTCTATGGCTACACCTTC.

The chain uses TRBV27 and TRBJ1-6, with D maybe TRBD1 (6 bases). V was trimmed by 5 bases and J by 9 bases, leaving 14 bases between them. Germline V lookup: CDR1 MNHEY, CDR2 SMNVEV (reference sequence). There are 14 residues in the CDR3. CDR3 region: CASSTTGLGSPLHF. CDR3 DNA sequence: TGTGCCAGCAGTACGACAGGTTTGGGTTCACCCCTCCACTTT.

The chain carries TRBV9 and TRBJ2-5; 9 bases map to TRBD2. The germline V gene has CDR1 SGDLS and CDR2 YYNGEE. The J segment lost 1 base and the V segment lost 4 bases, leaving 5 bases of the junction unmatched. The CDR3 runs to 15 residues. The CDR3 protein is CASSPAGGLQETQYF. The CDR3 region has the DNA TGTGCCAGCAGCCCGGCGGGGGGGCTCCAAGAGACCCAGTACTTC.

CDR3 sequence: CASSSFGGIDTEAFF. The CDR3 DNA sequence: TGTGCCAGCAGCTCATTTGGGGGGATCGACACTGAAGCTTTCTTT. The chain employs TRBV9 and TRBJ1-1; tentatively, D is TRBD1 (5 bases). CDR3 length: 15 residues. Germline CDR1 is SGDLS and CDR2 is YYNGEE. Trimming stripped 4 bases from V and 3 bases from J, with 16 bases between.